This T cell receptor (beta chain) appears in the sequencing data of a study of shared clonotypes between healthy human individuals. Study-level background: Each donor had three CD4 naive, three CD4 memory, two CD8 naive and one CD8 memory plate. Study-level results: Larger estimated richness was generally seen in naive subsets than in memory subsets.

The CD4+ fraction was divided into a CD45RA+ naive subset and a CD45RA-negative memory subset. As regards this clone: Its specificity is not known.

Sequencing was performed with immunoSEQ multiplex PCR; in TCRdb, only in-frame clones are kept and a portion is missing. The sample includes 2 million to 2.5 million clones, under 97% seen only once; the top ten take around 0.13%. The source of this sequence is a man between 18 and 29 years old in good health. Input material: naive CD4+ T cells sorted from blood. Subset defined: CD45RA+ positively selected.

CDR3 protein: CAWAPDRNEQFF. CDR3 in DNA: TGTGCCTGGGCCCCAGACAGAAATGAGCAGTTCTTC. The chain links TRBV30 to TRBJ2-1, with D perhaps TRBD1 (5 bases). Germline CDR1 is GTSNPN and CDR2 is SVGIG (reference sequence). This CDR3 spans 12 amino acids. The ends were cut back, 5 bases at V and 7 bases at J, with 12 bases in the middle.